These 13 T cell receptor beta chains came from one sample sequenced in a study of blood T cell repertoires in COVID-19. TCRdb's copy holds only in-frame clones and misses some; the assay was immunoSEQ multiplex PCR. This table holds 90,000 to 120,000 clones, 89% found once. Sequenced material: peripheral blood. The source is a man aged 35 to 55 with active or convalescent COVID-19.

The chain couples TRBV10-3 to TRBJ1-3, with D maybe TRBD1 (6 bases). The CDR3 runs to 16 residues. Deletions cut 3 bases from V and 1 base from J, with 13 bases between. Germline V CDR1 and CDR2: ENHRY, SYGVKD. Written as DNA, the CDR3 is TGTGCCATCAGTGACCCCGGACAGTCGTCTGGAAACACCATATATTTT. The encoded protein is CAISDPGQSSGNTIYF.

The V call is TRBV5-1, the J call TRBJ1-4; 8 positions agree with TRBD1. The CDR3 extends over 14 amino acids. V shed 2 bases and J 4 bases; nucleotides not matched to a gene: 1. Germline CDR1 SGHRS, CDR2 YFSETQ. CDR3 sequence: CASSLQGVNEKLFF. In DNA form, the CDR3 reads TGCGCCAGCAGCTTACAGGGGGTTAATGAAAAACTGTTTTTT.

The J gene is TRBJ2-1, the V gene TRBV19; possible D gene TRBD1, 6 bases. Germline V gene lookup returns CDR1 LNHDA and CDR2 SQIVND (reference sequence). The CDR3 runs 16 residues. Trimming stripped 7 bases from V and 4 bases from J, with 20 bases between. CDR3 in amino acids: CASTPYLQGSYNEQFF. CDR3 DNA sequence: TGTGCCAGTACCCCGTACCTACAGGGTTCGTACAATGAGCAGTTCTTC.

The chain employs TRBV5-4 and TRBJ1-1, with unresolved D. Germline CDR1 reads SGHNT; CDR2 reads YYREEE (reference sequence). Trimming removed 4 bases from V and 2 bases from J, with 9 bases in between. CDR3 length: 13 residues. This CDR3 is CASSLSSNTEAFF. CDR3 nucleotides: TGTGCCAGCAGCCTTTCGTCCAACACTGAAGCTTTCTTT.

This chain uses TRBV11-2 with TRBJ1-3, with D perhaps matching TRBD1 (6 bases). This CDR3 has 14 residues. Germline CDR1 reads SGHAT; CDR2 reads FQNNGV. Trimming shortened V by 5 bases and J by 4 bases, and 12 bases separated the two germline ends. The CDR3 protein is CASSLTGRGNTIYF. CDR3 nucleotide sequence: TGTGCCAGCAGCCTAACAGGGCGCGGAAACACCATATATTTT.

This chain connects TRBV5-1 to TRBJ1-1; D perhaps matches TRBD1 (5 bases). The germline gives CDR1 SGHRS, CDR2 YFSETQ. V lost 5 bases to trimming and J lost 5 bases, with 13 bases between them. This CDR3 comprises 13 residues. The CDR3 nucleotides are TGCGCCAGCAGGGCCGGGGGGACGACTGAAGCTTTCTTT. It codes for CASRAGGTTEAFF.

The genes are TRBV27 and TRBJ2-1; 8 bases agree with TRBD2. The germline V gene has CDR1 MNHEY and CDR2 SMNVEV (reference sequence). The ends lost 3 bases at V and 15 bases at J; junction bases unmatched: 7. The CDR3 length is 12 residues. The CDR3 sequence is CASSLNSGALFF. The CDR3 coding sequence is TGTGCCAGCAGTTTGAATAGCGGGGCTCTGTTCTTC.

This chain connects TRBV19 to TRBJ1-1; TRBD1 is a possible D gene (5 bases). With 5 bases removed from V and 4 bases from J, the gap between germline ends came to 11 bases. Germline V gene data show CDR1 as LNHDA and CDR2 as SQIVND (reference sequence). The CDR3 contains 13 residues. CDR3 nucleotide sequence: TGTGCCAGTAGTTGGCGGGGGGGCACTGAAGCTTTCTTT. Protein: CASSWRGGTEAFF.

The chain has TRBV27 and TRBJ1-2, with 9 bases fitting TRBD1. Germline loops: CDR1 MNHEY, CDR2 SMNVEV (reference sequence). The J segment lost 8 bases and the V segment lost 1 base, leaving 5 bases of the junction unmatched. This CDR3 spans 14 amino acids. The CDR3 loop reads CASSLLGQGTGYTF. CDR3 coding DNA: TGTGCCAGCAGTTTATTGGGACAGGGAACCGGCTACACCTTC.

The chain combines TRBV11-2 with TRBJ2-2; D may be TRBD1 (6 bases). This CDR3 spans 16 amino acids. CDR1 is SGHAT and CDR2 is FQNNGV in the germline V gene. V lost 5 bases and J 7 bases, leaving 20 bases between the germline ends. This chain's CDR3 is CASSPSLGLGGGELFF. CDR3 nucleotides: TGTGCCAGCAGCCCCTCTCTCGGCCTAGGGGGCGGGGAGCTGTTTTTT.

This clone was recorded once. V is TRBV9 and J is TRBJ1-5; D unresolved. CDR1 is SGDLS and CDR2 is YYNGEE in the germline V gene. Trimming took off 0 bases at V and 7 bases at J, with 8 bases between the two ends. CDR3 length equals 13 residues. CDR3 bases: TGTGCCAGCAGCGTAGCCCCAGGCCAGCCCCAGCATTTT. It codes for CASSVAPGQPQHF.

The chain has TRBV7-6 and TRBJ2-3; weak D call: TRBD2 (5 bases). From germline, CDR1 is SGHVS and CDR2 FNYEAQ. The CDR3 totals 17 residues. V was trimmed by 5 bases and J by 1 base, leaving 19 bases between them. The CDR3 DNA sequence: TGTGCCAGCAGCCTCACGTCCGGGTCCGGGGGCACAGATACGCAGTATTTT. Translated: CASSLTSGSGGTDTQYF.

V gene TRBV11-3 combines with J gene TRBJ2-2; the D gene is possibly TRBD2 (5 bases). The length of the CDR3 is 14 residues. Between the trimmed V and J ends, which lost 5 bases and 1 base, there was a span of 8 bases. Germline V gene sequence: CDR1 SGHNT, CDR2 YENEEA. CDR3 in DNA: TGTGCCAGCAGCCCCGGACTGAACACCGGGGAGCTGTTTTTT. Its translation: CASSPGLNTGELFF.